The 4 T cell receptor beta chains below come from one sample, sequenced in a study of regulatory T cells in long-lasting Graves disease. Arm-PCR of CDR3 regions and iRepertoire HTBI primers were used to build TCR beta libraries. TCRdb processed the multiplex PCR reads anew with MiXCR; each CDR3 protein has one entry. The table lists 400,000 or so distinct CDR3 sequences, roughly 20% of them singletons. The time point: persistent/refractory GD, antithyroid drugs over 5 years with positive TRAb. The authors made the TCR library using RNA they extracted from PBMCs. The sequenced sample was peripheral blood mononuclear cells (PBMCs), obtained when the disease was refractory, from a patient treated with antithyroid drugs. These receptors came from a female donor with Graves disease.

The CDR3 spells CASSQDLTSGNIQYF. The CDR3 DNA reads TGCGCCAGCAGCCAAGATTTGACTAGCGGGAACATTCAGTACTTC. V gene TRBV4-1 combines with J gene TRBJ2-4; 10 bases are shared with TRBD2. Trimming removed 0 bases from V and 7 bases from J; junction bases left unmatched: 3. Germline V gives CDR1 MGHRA, CDR2 YSYEKL. The CDR3 loop spans 15 amino acids.

This clonotype was picked up a small number of times. J is TRBJ2-1 and V is TRBV19; 8 bases line up with TRBD2. CDR1 and CDR2 from the germline V gene are LNHDA and SQIVND (reference sequence). CDR3 length: 15 residues. J gave up 5 bases and V 6 bases, and 9 bases lay outside the gene matches. CDR3 bases: TGTGCCAGTAGGACCAGCGGGAGTAGTGACAATGAGCAGTTCTTC. It yields the protein CASRTSGSSDNEQFF. The full variable domain, completed using reference TRBV19 and TRBJ2-1, is DGGITQSPKYLFRKEGQNVTLSCEQNLNHDAMYWYRQDPGQGLRLIYYSQIVNDFQKGDIAEGYSVSREKKESFPLTVTSAQKNPTAFYLCASRTSGSSDNEQFFGPGTRLTVL.

The chain carries TRBV5-1 and TRBJ2-2, with D perhaps matching TRBD2 (5 bases). The V end was cut by 3 bases, the J end by 3 bases, with 12 bases between. CDR1 and CDR2 (germline): SGHRS, YFSETQ. This CDR3 contains 15 residues. This CDR3 is CASSSGLSDTGELFF. DNA for the CDR3: TGCGCCAGCAGCTCAGGACTCAGTGACACCGGGGAGCTGTTTTTT.

The rearrangement uses TRBV28 and TRBJ2-3; D is ambiguous. The CDR3 sequence is 14 residues long. V was shortened by 6 bases and J by 6 bases, with 16 bases between the two germline ends. Looked up from germline, CDR1 is MDHEN and CDR2 is SYDVKM. CDR3 sequence reads: CASSLPDLSDTQYF. The CDR3 DNA is TGTGCCAGCAGCCTACCCGACCTATCCGATACGCAGTATTTT.